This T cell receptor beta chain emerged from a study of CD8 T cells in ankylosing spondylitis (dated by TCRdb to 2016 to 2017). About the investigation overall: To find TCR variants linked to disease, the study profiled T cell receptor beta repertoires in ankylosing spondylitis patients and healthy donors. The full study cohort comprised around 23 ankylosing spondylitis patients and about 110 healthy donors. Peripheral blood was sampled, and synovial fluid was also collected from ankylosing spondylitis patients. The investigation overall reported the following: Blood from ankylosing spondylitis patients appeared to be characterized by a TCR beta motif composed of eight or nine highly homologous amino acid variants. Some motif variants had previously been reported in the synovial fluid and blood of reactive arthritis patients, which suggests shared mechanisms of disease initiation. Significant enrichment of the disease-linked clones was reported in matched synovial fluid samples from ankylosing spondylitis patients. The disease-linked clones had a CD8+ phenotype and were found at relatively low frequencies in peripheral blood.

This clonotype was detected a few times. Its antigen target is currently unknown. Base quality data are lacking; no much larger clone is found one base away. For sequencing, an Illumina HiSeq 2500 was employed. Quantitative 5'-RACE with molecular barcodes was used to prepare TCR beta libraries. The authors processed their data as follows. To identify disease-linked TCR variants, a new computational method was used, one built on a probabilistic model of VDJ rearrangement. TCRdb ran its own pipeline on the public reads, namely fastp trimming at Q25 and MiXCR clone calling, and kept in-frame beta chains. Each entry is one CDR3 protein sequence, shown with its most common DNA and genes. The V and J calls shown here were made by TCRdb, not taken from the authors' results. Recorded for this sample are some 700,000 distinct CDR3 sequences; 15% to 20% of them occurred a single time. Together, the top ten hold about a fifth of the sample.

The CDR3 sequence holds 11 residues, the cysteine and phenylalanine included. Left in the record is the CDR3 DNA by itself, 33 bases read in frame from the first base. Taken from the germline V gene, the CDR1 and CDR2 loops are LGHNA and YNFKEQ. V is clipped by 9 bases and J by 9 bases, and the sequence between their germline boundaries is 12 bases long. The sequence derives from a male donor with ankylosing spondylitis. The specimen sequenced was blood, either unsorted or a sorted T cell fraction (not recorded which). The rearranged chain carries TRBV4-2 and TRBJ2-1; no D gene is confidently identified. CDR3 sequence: CASSVTLEQFF. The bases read TGTGCCAGTAGTGTCACGCTTGAGCAGTTCTTC.